These 12 T cell receptor beta chains share one sample of origin, sequenced in a study of a mutant IDH1 vaccine in newly diagnosed glioma. Time point defined: week 5, during vaccination. Every single dose of the vaccine, 300 ug of mutant IDH1 20-mer peptide, came with topical imiquimod. Profiled with immunoSEQ multiplex PCR; TCRdb holds only in-frame clones, not every one. This repertoire shows around 56,000 clones, around 82% found once; its top ten account for 2.5% to 3.5%. Their cognate antigens are unknown. Sequenced here: PBMCs, sampled from a glioma patient whose treatment included an IDH1 peptide vaccine. These receptors all stem from a woman between 18 and 29 years old with glioma. Some clones in this sample may be carry-over from other donors' samples.

The V and J genes are TRBV6-6 and TRBJ2-7; 8 bases line up with TRBD2. The germline V gene encodes CDR1 MNHNY and CDR2 SVGAGI (reference sequence). This CDR3 has 14 amino acids. V shed 7 bases and J 6 bases; nucleotides not matched to a gene: 11. The CDR3 coding sequence is TGTGCCAGCACGATCGTAGCGGGACCCAGCGAGCAGTACTTC. Amino acid sequence: CASTIVAGPSEQYF.

The chain uses TRBV29-1 and TRBJ1-3; TRBD1 might be the D (6 bases). Germline loops: CDR1 SQVTM, CDR2 ANQGSEA. The CDR3 length is 14 residues. The V and J ends lost 6 bases and 0 bases respectively, with 12 bases between them. DNA of the CDR3: TGCAGCGTCGGGAGGGGGGGCTCTGGAAACACCATATATTTT. Translating it yields CSVGRGGSGNTIYF.

The chain is built from TRBV29-1 and TRBJ2-7; 14 bases align to TRBD2. Per the germline V gene, CDR1 is SQVTM and CDR2 is ANQGSEA. Unmatched junction bases numbered 10, after V lost 6 bases and J lost 3 bases. The CDR3 has 16 residues. The CDR3 nucleotides are TGCAGCGTCGGGACTAGCGGGAGTCTCTCTGACTACGAGCAGTACTTC. As protein: CSVGTSGSLSDYEQYF.

The chain uses TRBV6-5 and TRBJ2-5, with D perhaps assigned TRBD1 or TRBD2 (7 bases each). This CDR3 spans 15 amino acids. Deletions cut 5 bases from V and 6 bases from J, with 19 bases between. CDR1 is MNHEY, CDR2 SVGAGI, per germline. CDR3: CASSPRTRGPKTQYF. The CDR3 DNA follows: TGTGCCAGCAGTCCTAGGACTAGGGGGCCGAAGACCCAGTACTTC.

V and J are TRBV4-1 and TRBJ1-6; D not certain. Trimming removed 1 base at V and 0 bases at J, with 16 bases between. The CDR3 consists of 19 residues. The germline gives CDR1 MGHRA, CDR2 YSYEKL. The CDR3 coding sequence is TGCGCCAGCAGCCAAGTGGGCGCGACGGCAAGCTCCTATAATTCACCCCTCCACTTT. This codes for CASSQVGATASSYNSPLHF.

As DNA, the CDR3 is TGTGCCAGCAGTGAGACCCCTAAGGGTACCGGGGAGCTGTTTTTT. Protein product: CASSETPKGTGELFF. The rearrangement uses TRBV2 and TRBJ2-2; no clear D. Trimming cost V 3 bases and J 5 bases, with 13 bases left between them. Germline CDR1 and CDR2: SNHLY and FYNNEI. The CDR3 is 15 amino acids.

The chain has TRBV9 and TRBJ2-5; 8 bases agree with TRBD2. Germline loops: CDR1 SGDLS, CDR2 YYNGEE. V gave up 4 bases and J gave up 0 bases; unmatched junction bases: 2. The CDR3 runs 14 residues. This chain's CDR3 is CASSPSGYQETQYF. CDR3 coding DNA: TGTGCCAGCAGCCCTAGCGGGTACCAAGAGACCCAGTACTTC.

This chain joins TRBV7-9 and TRBJ1-3, with 7 bases identical to TRBD1. Germline loops: CDR1 SEHNR, CDR2 FQNEAQ (reference sequence). The CDR3 has 15 residues. Unmatched junction bases numbered 5, after V lost 4 bases and J lost 2 bases. CDR3: CASSSPGTAGNTIYF. The CDR3 DNA reads TGTGCCAGCAGCTCACCCGGGACAGCTGGAAACACCATATATTTT. Full variable domain (rest looked up from reference TRBV7-9 and TRBJ1-3): DTGVSQNPRHKITKRGQNVTFRCDPISEHNRLYWYRQTLGQGPEFLTYFQNEAQLEKSRLLSDRFSAERPKGSFSTLEIQRTEQGDSAMYLCASSSPGTAGNTIYFGEGSWLTVV.

CDR3: CASSVGSGRNTGELFF. CDR3 DNA: TGTGCCAGCAGTGTCGGTAGCGGGAGGAACACCGGGGAGCTGTTTTTT. This rearrangement joins TRBV2 to TRBJ2-2; 9 bases are shared with TRBD2. CDR1 and CDR2 (germline): SNHLY, FYNNEI. The V segment lost 4 bases and the J segment 1 base; nucleotides outside the gene matches: 4. The CDR3 extends over 16 amino acids. Together with reference TRBV2 and TRBJ2-2, the CDR3 gives the full variable domain: EPEVTQTPSHQVTQMGQEVILRCVPISNHLYFYWYRQILGQKVEFLVSFYNNEISEKSEIFDDQFSVERPDGSNFTLKIRSTKLEDSAMYFCASSVGSGRNTGELFFGEGSRLTVL.

The chain carries TRBV27 and TRBJ2-7, with no clear D. V was clipped by 5 bases and J by 2 bases, with 10 bases between them. Germline V gene lookup returns CDR1 MNHEY and CDR2 SMNVEV (reference sequence). This CDR3 is 13 amino acids long. The CDR3 protein is CASSTSAAYEQYF. The CDR3 DNA sequence: TGTGCCAGCAGTACCTCCGCGGCCTACGAGCAGTACTTC.

There are a few counts of this clone. V gene TRBV19 combines with J gene TRBJ1-4, with TRBD1 as a possible D gene (6 bases). Germline CDR1 is LNHDA and CDR2 is SQIVND (reference sequence). The CDR3 is 16 residues long. The V end was cut by 4 bases, the J end by 7 bases, with 19 bases between. The DNA for the CDR3 is TGTGCCAGTAGTACCTTCCGGGACACCGGACTTGAAAAACTGTTTTTT. It translates to CASSTFRDTGLEKLFF.

J is TRBJ2-7 and V is TRBV6-5; 8 positions match TRBD1. V lost 1 base and J lost 5; bases outside the gene matches: 7. CDR1 MNHEY and CDR2 SVGAGI come from the germline V gene. This CDR3 spans 15 amino acids. This CDR3 is CASSYYGQGGNEQYF. CDR3 nucleotide sequence: TGTGCCAGCAGTTACTATGGACAGGGCGGGAACGAGCAGTACTTC.